The rows below give T cell receptor beta chains drawn from one sample of a study of cytomegalovirus exposure and HLA in healthy donors. Clones were read by immunoSEQ multiplex PCR, and TCRdb kept only the in-frame ones, dropping some. The sample holds a few hundred thousand clones; about nine tenths are singletons and the top ten take about 1.7%. The sequenced sample was PBMCs. Source of these receptors: a girl between 2 and 10 years old in good health and CMV-seronegative. Both conserved end residues are part of each CDR3. D genes are given only for firm matches. Clone size is stated in some rows and not others, as once, few, many or a class when expanded.

>NA|TRBJ2-7|TRBV21-1|NA
TGTGCCAGCAGCAAAGAGGGGACAGGGATCCCCTACGAGCAGTACTTC
CASSKEGTGIPYEQYF
>few|TRBJ2-5|TRBV30|NA
TGTGCCTGGAGACCTGGGCCCGAGGGGGAGTACTTC
CAWRPGPEGEYF
>NA|TRBJ1-2|TRBV4-1|TRBD1
TGCGCCAGCAGCCACTCTTCCGGGACAGGCTATGGCTACACCTTC
CASSHSSGTGYGYTF
>NA|TRBJ2-7|TRBV2|NA
TGTGCCAGCAGTGGTCTCTCCGAGCAGTACTTC
CASSGLSEQYF
>once|TRBJ1-2|TRBV11-2|TRBD1
TGTGCCAGCGGGCGGGACAGGGCGGACTATGGCTACACCTTC
CASGRDRADYGYTF
>NA|TRBJ2-3|TRBV15|TRBD1
TGTGCCACCAGCACAAGGACAGGGGAGTACCGACGCACAGATACGCAGTATTTT
CATSTRTGEYRRTDTQYF
>NA|TRBJ2-5|TRBV4-2|NA
TGTGCCAGCAGCCAGGGGTTGGGAGAGGAGACCCAGTACTTC
CASSQGLGEETQYF
>once|TRBJ2-4|TRBV28|NA
TGTGCCAGCAGAAGACGGCAGGGGAGGGACATTCAGTACTTC
CASRRRQGRDIQYF
>once|TRBJ2-1|TRBV19|TRBD1
TGTGCCAGTAGTATACAGGGGGTAGGGTACAATGAGCAGTTCTTC
CASSIQGVGYNEQFF
>once|TRBJ1-5|TRBV11-2|NA
TGTGCCAGCAGGTGGGAGGAGAGGAACTGTAATAGCAATCAGCCCCAGCATTTT
CASRWEERNCNSNQPQHF
>NA|TRBJ2-2|TRBV7-2|NA
TGTGCCAGCAGCTTCGGGGGAACCGGGGAGCTGTTTTTT
CASSFGGTGELFF
>NA|TRBJ2-3|TRBV7-6|TRBD2
TGTGCCAGCAGCCCCGGTGCGGGAGCGGGGAAATCAGATACGCAGTATTTT
CASSPGAGAGKSDTQYF
>once|TRBJ2-2|TRBV5-6|NA
TGTGCCAGCAGCTTGGAAAGGGGCACCGGGGAGCTGTTTTTT
CASSLERGTGELFF
>few|TRBJ2-3|TRBV5-1|NA
TGCGCCAGCAGCTTGGGGACAGGCACAGATACGCAGTATTTT
CASSLGTGTDTQYF
>NA|TRBJ2-3|TRBV4-1|TRBD2
TGCGCCAGCAGCCAAGATGCCCTAGCGGGAGATCCGGATACGCAGTATTTT
CASSQDALAGDPDTQYF
>NA|TRBJ2-7|TRBV5-1|NA
TGCGCCAGCAGCTTGGTCCCAGAAGGGGTCGAGCAGTACTTC
CASSLVPEGVEQYF
>once|TRBJ2-7|TRBV11-2|NA
TGTGCCAGCAGCTTTATGCAGGGCACCTACGAGCAGTACTTC
CASSFMQGTYEQYF
>NA|TRBJ1-5|TRBV13|NA
TGTGCCAGCAGCTTAGTAACCTGCGAGATTCCCAATCAGCCCCAGCATTTT
CASSLVTCEIPNQPQHF
>NA|TRBJ2-7|TRBV19|NA
TGTGCCAGTAGTCCAAAGGGGCAGGAACTCTACGAGCAGTACTTC
CASSPKGQELYEQYF
>NA|TRBJ1-1|TRBV7-8|NA
TGTGCCAGCAGCGCTACAGGGTGGACTGAAGCTTTCTTT
CASSATGWTEAFF
>NA|TRBJ1-2|TRBV5-1|NA
TGCGCCAGCAGCTTGGGACAGGTTAGCTATGGCTACACCTTC
CASSLGQVSYGYTF
>NA|TRBJ1-6|TRBV19|NA
TGTGCCAGTAGTATAGGAGGGTCAAATTCACCCCTCCACTTT
CASSIGGSNSPLHF
>NA|TRBJ2-7|TRBV21-1|NA
TGTGCCAGCAGCAAAGCGGTAACTAGCGGGAGGTCCCGCAGCTCCTACGAGCAGTACTTC
CASSKAVTSGRSRSSYEQYF
>NA|TRBJ2-7|TRBV28|NA
TGTGCCAGCAGTTTTGGGCAGGGCTACGAGCAGTACTTC
CASSFGQGYEQYF
>NA|TRBJ1-2|TRBV12-5|TRBD1
TGTGCTAGTGGTTTCCTACAGGGGGCCGTGGGCTATGGCTACACCTTC
CASGFLQGAVGYGYTF
>once|TRBJ1-3|TRBV4-1|NA
TGCGCCAGCAGCCAAGATTTCGGACAGATGGATTTCCCTGGAAACACCATATATTTT
CASSQDFGQMDFPGNTIYF
>NA|TRBJ2-2|TRBV21-1|NA
TGTGCCAGCAGCAAGAGACAACAGGGCGAGGACACCGGGGAGCTGTTTTTT
CASSKRQQGEDTGELFF
>NA|TRBJ2-6|TRBV28|TRBD1
TGTGCCAGCACCCGAGACAGGGGAGGCGCTGGGGCCAACGTCCTGACTTTC
CASTRDRGGAGANVLTF
>NA|TRBJ2-7|TRBV6-1|TRBD1
TGTGCCAGCAGTGGAGCTCGGACAGGGGTCTACGAGCAGTACTTC
CASSGARTGVYEQYF
>NA|TRBJ2-5|TRBV11-2|TRBD2
TGTGCCAGCAGCTTAGCCCCCCTAGCGGGAGCCGCACGGGAGACCCAGTACTTC
CASSLAPLAGAARETQYF
>once|TRBJ1-2|TRBV6-5|NA
TGTGCCACCGTCTCCTATGGCTACACCTTC
CATVSYGYTF
>NA|TRBJ2-7|TRBV29-1|TRBD2
TGCAGCGTTGAAATAGGTAGCGGGGGGGCCTACGAGCAGTACTTC
CSVEIGSGGAYEQYF
>NA|TRBJ2-7|TRBV4-1|NA
TGCGCCAGCAGGCTACTCCGGGACACCTCCTACGAGCAGTACTTC
CASRLLRDTSYEQYF
>NA|TRBJ2-3|TRBV18|TRBD1
TGTGCCAGCTCAACCACAGGGGGTCGCACAGATACGCAGTATTTT
CASSTTGGRTDTQYF
>NA|TRBJ2-7|TRBV10-2|TRBD2
TGCGCCAGCAGTGTATTAGCGGGAGAAATGTACGAGCAGTACTTC
CASSVLAGEMYEQYF
>NA|TRBJ2-7|TRBV7-9|NA
TGTGCCAGCAGCCTCTATACAGGCTACGAGCAGTACTTC
CASSLYTGYEQYF
>NA|TRBJ1-5|TRBV20-1|NA
TGCAGTGCTGGGAGGAAGCCCCAGCATTTT
CSAGRKPQHF
>NA|TRBJ2-3|TRBV5-1|TRBD2
TGCGCCAGCAGCTCCACTAGCGGGGGGCCTGGCGGGCCAGATGCGCAGTATTTT
CASSSTSGGPGGPDAQYF